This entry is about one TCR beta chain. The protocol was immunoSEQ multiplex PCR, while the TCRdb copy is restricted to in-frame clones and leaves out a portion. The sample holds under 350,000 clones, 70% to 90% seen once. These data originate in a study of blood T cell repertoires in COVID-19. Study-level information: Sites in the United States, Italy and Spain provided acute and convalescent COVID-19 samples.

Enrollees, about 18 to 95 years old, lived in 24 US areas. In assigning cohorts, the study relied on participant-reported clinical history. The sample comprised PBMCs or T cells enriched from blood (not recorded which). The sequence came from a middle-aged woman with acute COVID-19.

In DNA, the CDR3 is TGTGCCAGCAGCTTAAGGTTTCACAGGGGGAAAACCGGGGAGCTGTTTTTT. This gives the protein CASSLRFHRGKTGELFF. V is TRBV13 and J is TRBJ2-2; TRBD1 matches at 8 bases. Looked up from germline, CDR1 is PRHDT and CDR2 is FYEKMQ (reference sequence). Trimming cost V 2 bases and J 5 bases; bases outside gene matches: 10. The CDR3 runs to 17 residues.